This T cell receptor beta chain stems from a study of blood T cell repertoires in COVID-19. Study-wide context: The United States, Italy and Spain were the sources of the acute and convalescent COVID-19 samples. T cells, B-cell-depleted T cells, or PBMCs supplied cDNA or gDNA.

Per the study methods: Nucleated cell number was recorded as an estimate derived from reference gene primer amplification. TCRdb keeps only in-frame clones here, not all; method: immunoSEQ multiplex PCR. The DNA gave D and trimming, while V, J and clone size come from that table. The sample has more than 100,000 clones; roughly 84% are singletons. Participants' own reports of clinical history determined their cohort assignment. The clonotype comes from a woman in her thirties who had recovered from COVID-19. Sequences were obtained from PBMCs or T cells enriched from blood (not recorded which).

DNA for the CDR3: TGTGCCAGCAGCCAAAAGACAGGGGAGGTCGACGAGCAGTACTTC. Protein: CASSQKTGEVDEQYF. V usage is TRBV4-2 and J usage is TRBJ2-7, with 8 bases that match TRBD1. Germline V CDR1 and CDR2: LGHNA, YNFKEQ. The CDR3 loop spans 15 amino acids. Unmatched junction bases numbered 8, after V lost 2 bases and J lost 5 bases.